The 18 T cell receptor beta chains given below trace back to one sample, sequenced in a study of shared clonotypes between healthy human individuals (dated by TCRdb to between 2020 and 2021). The receptor library was made with the immunoSEQ multiplex PCR assay. TCRdb limited this immuneACCESS table to in-frame rearrangements with V and J called. A share of clones is missing; checked studies link under half to unresolved V genes, and the rest is unexplained. This sample lists 550,000 to 850,000 clones; less than 85% were detected once. The ten largest clones add up to 1.5% to 2% of the sample. The sample consisted of memory CD4+ T cells sorted from blood. The cell subset or site tag for this specimen amounts to: CD45RA-negative fraction. The receptors were sampled from a woman aged 25 to 39 in good health.

V usage is TRBV5-1 and J usage is TRBJ2-7; D perhaps matches TRBD1 (5 bases). Trimming cost V 0 bases and J 6 bases, with 13 bases left between them. From germline, CDR1 is SGHRS and CDR2 YFSETQ. The CDR3 loop spans 14 amino acids. The DNA of the CDR3 is TGCGCCAGCAGCTTGGTCCCAGGGAAACGCGAGCAGTACTTC. Its translation: CASSLVPGKREQYF.

The rearrangement links TRBV7-9 to TRBJ1-4, with TRBD1 as a possible D gene (6 bases). CDR3 size: 17 residues. Per the germline V gene, CDR1 is SEHNR and CDR2 is FQNEAQ (reference sequence). Trimming left V 5 bases short and J 6 bases short, with 22 bases between. The CDR3 sequence: CASSAGQGKKGDEKLFF. CDR3 coding DNA: TGTGCCAGCAGCGCAGGGCAGGGGAAGAAGGGTGATGAAAAACTGTTTTTT.

CDR3 sequence (DNA): TGTGCCATCGGTGGGCAGGGTAATCAGCCCCAGCATTTT. Encoded protein: CAIGGQGNQPQHF. J is TRBJ1-5 and V is TRBV10-3; possible D gene TRBD1, 5 bases. The ends were cut back, 8 bases at V and 4 bases at J, with 12 bases in the middle. From germline, CDR1 is ENHRY and CDR2 SYGVKD. CDR3 length: 13 residues.

This clone was found a few times. J is TRBJ2-5 and V is TRBV19; 7 bases line up with TRBD2. Per germline, CDR1 LNHDA and CDR2 SQIVND (reference sequence). Germline trimming cut 3 bases from V and 2 bases from J; bases unmatched to any gene: 6. The length of the CDR3 is 15 residues. The CDR3 DNA sequence: TGTGCCAGTAGTATGGGGAGGGTCCGTCAAGAGACCCAGTACTTC. Translation: CASSMGRVRQETQYF. Variable domain in full (rest from reference TRBV19 and TRBJ2-5): DGGITQSPKYLFRKEGQNVTLSCEQNLNHDAMYWYRQDPGQGLRLIYYSQIVNDFQKGDIAEGYSVSREKKESFPLTVTSAQKNPTAFYLCASSMGRVRQETQYFGPGTRLLVL.

J is TRBJ2-1 and V is TRBV9; the D gene could be TRBD1 or TRBD2 (5 bases each). V was clipped by 1 base and J by 8 bases, with 13 bases between them. Germline values: CDR1 SGDLS, CDR2 YYNGEE. The CDR3 runs 14 residues. The CDR3 protein is CASSVRLRGHEQFF. The DNA for the CDR3 is TGTGCCAGCAGCGTACGGTTACGGGGCCATGAGCAGTTCTTC.

This clone was observed a single time. This same CDR3 is encoded by further DNA sequences in the sample. The chain combines TRBV27 with TRBJ2-5, with a weak D call TRBD1 (5 bases). V was pared by 2 bases and J by 3 bases, with 7 bases between. Germline V CDR1 and CDR2: MNHEY, SMNVEV (reference sequence). The CDR3 sequence is 13 residues long. The CDR3 nucleotides read TGTGCCAGCAGTTTAGCCAGGGAAGAGACCCAGTACTTC. It specifies CASSLAREETQYF.

The chain joins TRBV6-1 to TRBJ2-1; the match to TRBD1 covers 11 bases. The trim removed 0 bases at V and 7 bases at J, leaving 2 bases unmatched. The CDR3 extends over 15 amino acids. Germline loops: CDR1 MNHNS, CDR2 SASEGT. CDR3 sequence reads: CASSEAGQGANEQFF. In nucleotides, the CDR3 is TGTGCCAGCAGTGAAGCTGGACAGGGGGCAAATGAGCAGTTCTTC.

The rearrangement joins TRBV28 to TRBJ1-2; 7 positions agree with TRBD1. The V gene end was trimmed by 10 bases and the J gene end by 4 bases; junction bases not matched to a gene: 12. CDR1 is MDHEN and CDR2 is SYDVKM in the germline V gene. The CDR3 sequence is 14 residues long. Here the CDR3 reads CAIAPGQQLYGYTF. The CDR3 DNA sequence: TGTGCCATCGCCCCGGGACAGCAACTCTATGGCTACACCTTC.

The chain carries TRBV11-2 and TRBJ2-1; D is ambiguous. The germline gives CDR1 SGHAT, CDR2 FQNNGV. V lost 2 bases to trimming and J lost 5 bases, with 4 bases between them. The CDR3 totals 12 residues. In DNA form, the CDR3 reads TGTGCCAGCAGCTTAAAGCACAATGAGCAGTTCTTC. Translation gives CASSLKHNEQFF.

This clone was counted once. The chain carries TRBV23-1 and TRBJ2-4; 8 positions agree with TRBD2. TRBV23-1 has ORF status, its function being uncertain. Losses at the gene ends were 3 bases for V and 3 bases for J; bases not matched to a gene: 4. The CDR3 extends over 15 amino acids. The CDR3 DNA sequence: TGCGCCAGCAGTCAGTGGCGGGAGGTCAAAAACATTCAGTACTTC. Amino acids: CASSQWREVKNIQYF.

V usage is TRBV7-9 and J usage is TRBJ1-2, with D possibly matching TRBD1 (5 bases). Germline CDR1 and CDR2: SEHNR and FQNEAQ (reference sequence). CDR3 length equals 13 residues. Trimming stripped 7 bases from V and 2 bases from J, with 11 bases between. The CDR3 nucleotides are TGTGCCAGCACCGACAGCCCCAACTATGGCTACACCTTC. Amino acid sequence: CASTDSPNYGYTF.

There are many counts of this clone. The chain joins TRBV7-6 to TRBJ1-2; D gene unclear. V was pared by 1 base and J by 5 bases, with 8 bases between. Looked up from germline, CDR1 is SGHVS and CDR2 is FNYEAQ. CDR3 length: 13 residues. The CDR3 region has the DNA TGTGCCAGCAGCTTAGTCTCGGGGTATGGCTACACCTTC. It encodes CASSLVSGYGYTF.

The chain recombines TRBV27 with TRBJ1-3; D unresolved. This CDR3 has 14 residues. V gave up 5 bases and J gave up 2 bases, with 10 bases separating them. CDR1 and CDR2 from the germline V gene are MNHEY and SMNVEV (reference sequence). The DNA of the CDR3 is TGTGCCAGCAGTCCCGCCGGGGCTGGAAACACCATATATTTT. As protein: CASSPAGAGNTIYF.

The rearrangement links TRBV5-4 to TRBJ2-7; weak D call: TRBD2 (6 bases). V lost 3 bases and J lost 4, with 8 bases in between. The germline V gene has CDR1 SGHNT and CDR2 YYREEE (reference sequence). CDR3 length: 12 amino acids. For the CDR3, the DNA is TGTGCCAGCAGCTGGAGGGGATACGAGCAGTACTTC. It yields the protein CASSWRGYEQYF. The full variable domain, its missing parts supplied by reference TRBV5-4 and TRBJ2-7, is ETGVTQSPTHLIKTRGQQVTLRCSSQSGHNTVSWYQQALGQGPQFIFQYYREEENGRGNFPPRFSGLQFPNYSSELNVNALELDDSALYLCASSWRGYEQYFGPGTRLTVT.

In the case of this clone: This may arise from a read error, as a much more abundant clone is one base away. Different DNA sequences within this sample yield the same CDR3. V usage is TRBV5-1 and J usage is TRBJ2-4; 9 bases agree with TRBD1. The CDR3 totals 15 residues. Germline values: CDR1 SGHRS, CDR2 YFSETQ. V gave up 0 bases and J gave up 3 bases; unmatched junction bases: 1. In DNA form, the CDR3 reads TGCGCCAGCAGCTTGGGGGACAGGGACAAAAACATTCAGTACTTC. It yields the protein CASSLGDRDKNIQYF.

With respect to this clone: The same CDR3 arises from other DNA sequences in this sample as well. This chain joins TRBV28 and TRBJ2-7; D possibly corresponds to TRBD1 (5 bases). This CDR3 is 13 amino acids long. The germline V and J ends were trimmed by 6 bases and 3 bases, with 12 bases remaining between them. Germline V gives CDR1 MDHEN, CDR2 SYDVKM. The CDR3 sequence is CASRSSTDYEQYF. CDR3 in DNA: TGTGCCAGCAGATCCTCGACAGACTACGAGCAGTACTTC.

V and J are TRBV9 and TRBJ2-7; 8 bases align to TRBD2. This CDR3 is built from 16 residues. The V gene's germline CDR1 is SGDLS and CDR2 YYNGEE. Trimming cost V 0 bases and J 4 bases; bases outside gene matches: 9. CDR3 sequence reads: CASSVAPGLGAYEQYF. CDR3 sequence (DNA): TGTGCCAGCAGCGTAGCTCCGGGACTAGGCGCATACGAGCAGTACTTC.

This clone came up many times. The V call is TRBV6-6, the J call TRBJ2-7, with TRBD1 as a possible D gene (5 bases). The CDR3 consists of 14 residues. From germline, CDR1 is MNHNY and CDR2 SVGAGI (reference sequence). V was trimmed by 6 bases and J by 7 bases, leaving 19 bases between them. The CDR3 region is CASSPRALPSEQYF. CDR3 DNA sequence: TGTGCCAGCAGCCCCAGGGCCTTACCCTCAGAGCAGTACTTC.